This is a list of T cell receptor beta chains from one sample in a study of blood T cell repertoires in COVID-19. Libraries were prepared by immunoSEQ multiplex PCR; TCRdb keeps only in-frame clonotypes and omits some of them. In the table there are approximately 37,000 clones, around 86% of which are singletons. Sequencing was done on a sample of peripheral blood. These receptors all stem from a man between 45 and 60 years old in a cohort sampled during active COVID-19. CDR3s include the opening cysteine and the closing phenylalanine or tryptophan. Each record gives: V gene, J gene, D gene, clone size, CDR3 protein, CDR3 DNA. The D gene is left open where the match is weak. Where a row states a size, it is once, few, many or the class of an expanded clone; other rows omit it.

TRBV4-3,TRBJ2-2,NA,NA,CASSQVVLGHPNTGELFF,TGCGCCAGCAGCCAAGTCGTCCTGGGACACCCGAACACCGGGGAGCTGTTTTTT
TRBV19,TRBJ1-2,NA,NA,CASSIRTETTNYGYTF,TGTGCCAGTAGTATTAGGACAGAGACAACTAACTATGGCTACACCTTC
TRBV19,TRBJ1-6,NA,NA,CASSMNGATNSPLHF,TGTGCCAGTAGTATGAATGGGGCCACGAATTCACCCCTCCACTTT
TRBV4-3,TRBJ2-7,NA,NA,CASSQAPSGREQYF,TGCGCCAGCAGCCAAGCCCCCTCGGGTCGCGAGCAGTACTTC
TRBV2,TRBJ2-3,NA,NA,CASGGGASGSDTQYF,TGTGCCAGCGGAGGAGGGGCATCAGGGTCAGATACGCAGTATTTT
TRBV25-1,TRBJ1-3,NA,NA,CASSEFGGSGNTIYF,TGTGCCAGCAGTGAATTTGGAGGCTCTGGAAACACCATATATTTT
TRBV19,TRBJ2-3,NA,NA,CASRDTRTDTQYF,TGTGCCAGTCGGGACACGCGCACAGATACGCAGTATTTT
TRBV5-8,TRBJ2-5,TRBD1,NA,CASSSGTGQETQYF,TGTGCCAGCAGTTCGGGGACAGGTCAAGAGACCCAGTACTTC
TRBV12-3/TRBV12-4,TRBJ2-3,TRBD2,NA,CATLGGETDTQYF,TGTGCCACCCTCGGGGGGGAAACAGATACGCAGTATTTT
TRBV7-9,TRBJ2-7,TRBD2,NA,CASSPPGGRYEQYF,TGTGCCAGCAGCCCCCCGGGGGGGAGATACGAGCAGTACTTC
TRBV3-1/TRBV3-2,TRBJ2-5,TRBD1,NA,CASQGDSPEETQYF,TGTGCCAGCCAGGGGGACAGCCCGGAAGAGACCCAGTACTTC
TRBV10-2,TRBJ2-2,NA,NA,CAFSPSPTGELFF,TGCGCCTTTTCCCCTAGCCCCACCGGGGAGCTGTTTTTT
TRBV29-1,TRBJ2-1,TRBD2,NA,CSVEGGFGSYNEQFF,TGCAGCGTTGAGGGAGGGTTCGGCTCCTACAATGAGCAGTTCTTC
TRBV7-9,TRBJ2-4,TRBD1,NA,CASSHGQGEVKNIQYF,TGTGCCAGCAGTCATGGACAGGGGGAGGTCAAAAACATTCAGTACTTC
TRBV4-1,TRBJ2-5,TRBD2,NA,CASSHRLAGVQETQYF,TGCGCCAGCAGCCACCGGCTAGCGGGAGTACAAGAGACCCAGTACTTC
TRBV5-3,TRBJ1-4,NA,NA,CARSFCAGTNEKLFF,TGTGCCAGAAGCTTCTGTGCAGGGACTAATGAAAAACTGTTTTTT
TRBV30,TRBJ2-2,NA,NA,CAWSFGQNTGELFF,TGTGCCTGGAGTTTCGGACAAAACACCGGGGAGCTGTTTTTT
TRBV7-2,TRBJ2-7,NA,NA,CASSLQGFEQYF,TGTGCCAGCAGCTTGCAGGGGTTCGAGCAGTACTTC
TRBV5-1,TRBJ1-1,NA,few,CASSPARRADEAFF,TGCGCCAGCAGCCCCGCCCGACGAGCGGATGAGGCTTTCTTT
TRBV29-1,TRBJ1-1,TRBD1,NA,CSVGRQGDRNTEAFF,TGCAGCGTTGGAAGACAGGGTGATCGGAACACTGAAGCTTTCTTT
TRBV29-1,TRBJ2-1,TRBD2,NA,CSVTLAGTYNEQFF,TGCAGCGTTACCCTAGCGGGAACCTACAATGAGCAGTTCTTC
TRBV2,TRBJ2-1,TRBD2,NA,CASSDGAGGLDNEQFF,TGTGCCAGCAGTGACGGAGCGGGAGGGCTAGACAATGAGCAGTTCTTC
TRBV30,TRBJ1-2,NA,NA,CAWSVRWARGYRGFNYGYTF,TGTGCCTGGAGTGTACGTTGGGCTCGGGGGTATCGTGGTTTTAACTATGGCTACACCTTC
TRBV7-6,TRBJ2-1,NA,NA,CASSPGSTSPYNEQFF,TGTGCCAGCAGCCCCGGGTCAACAAGTCCCTACAATGAGCAGTTCTTC
TRBV7-2,TRBJ1-2,NA,NA,CASSLRQGYRRYTF,TGTGCCAGCAGCTTAAGGCAGGGGTATCGTCGCTACACCTTC
TRBV11-2,TRBJ1-1,NA,NA,CASSFGGMNTEAFF,TGTGCCAGCAGCTTCGGGGGAATGAACACTGAAGCTTTCTTT
TRBV30,TRBJ1-1,NA,many,CAWSRGDSEIGVWDTEAFF,TGTGCCTGGTCGCGCGGTGACAGTGAAATAGGAGTTTGGGACACTGAAGCTTTCTTT
TRBV7-3,TRBJ2-1,TRBD2,NA,CASSPQRESEQFF,TGTGCCAGCAGCCCCCAGCGGGAGAGTGAGCAGTTCTTC
TRBV3-1/TRBV3-2,TRBJ1-1,NA,NA,CASSKGWGGAEAFF,TGTGCCAGCAGCAAGGGGTGGGGGGGCGCTGAAGCTTTCTTT
TRBV4-3,TRBJ2-7,TRBD1,once,CASSQARQGAYEQYF,TGCGCCAGCAGCCAAGCAAGACAGGGGGCCTACGAGCAGTACTTC
TRBV7-3,TRBJ2-7,NA,NA,CASSLDVAGEQYF,TGTGCCAGCAGCTTAGATGTGGCGGGGGAGCAGTACTTC
TRBV24-1,TRBJ1-3,NA,NA,CATSDPIRLVSGNTIYF,TGTGCCACCAGTGATCCAATTAGACTGGTTAGTGGAAACACCATATATTTT
TRBV18,TRBJ1-4,NA,NA,CASSPPAGQGEKLFF,TGTGCCAGCTCACCACCTGCCGGGCAGGGTGAAAAACTGTTTTTT
TRBV9,TRBJ2-1,TRBD2,NA,CASSVGGRGSYNEQFF,TGTGCCAGCAGCGTCGGCGGGAGGGGTTCCTACAATGAGCAGTTCTTC
TRBV6-5,TRBJ2-5,TRBD1,NA,CASSPPRGLIQYF,TGTGCCAGCAGTCCGCCCAGGGGGCTCATCCAGTACTTC
TRBV30,TRBJ1-6,NA,NA,CAWSVSGPSPLHF,TGTGCCTGGAGTGTAAGTGGCCCCTCACCCCTCCACTTT
TRBV7-2,TRBJ2-1,NA,once,CASSLGAPPTHNEQFF,TGTGCCAGCAGCTTAGGAGCCCCCCCAACCCACAATGAGCAGTTCTTC
TRBV7-9,TRBJ2-5,TRBD1,NA,CASSLNRGQETQYF,TGTGCCAGCAGCTTAAACAGGGGACAAGAGACCCAGTACTTC
TRBV28,TRBJ2-1,TRBD2,NA,CASSLGTSGGNEQFF,TGTGCCAGCAGTTTAGGGACTAGCGGGGGCAATGAGCAGTTCTTC
TRBV7-8,TRBJ2-3,NA,NA,CASSSMGGGGLAQYF,TGTGCCAGCAGCTCTATGGGGGGCGGGGGTTTGGCGCAGTATTTT
TRBV10-2,TRBJ2-5,TRBD2,NA,CASSQTSGWVPETQYF,TGCGCCAGCAGTCAGACTAGCGGGTGGGTTCCAGAGACCCAGTACTTC
TRBV7-2,TRBJ2-7,NA,NA,CASSLTEGYEQYF,TGTGCCAGCAGCTTAACGGAGGGCTACGAGCAGTACTTC
TRBV5-6,TRBJ2-5,TRBD2,NA,CASQQLLAGGTETQYF,TGTGCCAGCCAGCAGCTTCTAGCGGGGGGAACTGAGACCCAGTACTTC
TRBV5-1,TRBJ2-5,TRBD2,NA,CASSLDGLAGAETQYF,TGCGCCAGCAGCTTGGACGGACTAGCGGGGGCGGAGACCCAGTACTTC